Considering frequency, the clone carrying this T cell receptor (beta chain) is medium-sized. Its antigen is unknown. TCR beta libraries were made by UMI-labeled 5' RACE. Each CDR3 protein gets one entry in TCRdb, which reprocessed the 5' RACE reads and gives no DNA. The sample has approximately 7,000 distinct CDR3 sequences; the top ten hold more than 20%. A negative magnetic separation step was used to enrich total CD8+ T cells. This record comes from a study of human CD8 memory T cell subsets. Findings and caveats of the study: Chao1 estimates suggested stem-like memory T cells exceeded precursor exhausted T cells in diversity. Of all T cell receptor chains, just the beta chains were sequenced in this study. Stem-like memory and precursor exhausted T cell repertoires barely overlapped.

CDR3 length: 15 amino acids. Germline V gene sequence: CDR1 MDHEN, CDR2 SYDVKM. The genes are TRBV28 and TRBJ1-1. The TCR originated in a human donor in good health. The sequenced sample was CD8+ stem-like memory T cells (TSCM and TCM) sorted from PBMCs. Subset of the sample: stem-like memory CD8 T cells (TSTEM), CCR7+ PD-1- TIGIT-. The CDR3: CASLTVRVMNTEAFF.